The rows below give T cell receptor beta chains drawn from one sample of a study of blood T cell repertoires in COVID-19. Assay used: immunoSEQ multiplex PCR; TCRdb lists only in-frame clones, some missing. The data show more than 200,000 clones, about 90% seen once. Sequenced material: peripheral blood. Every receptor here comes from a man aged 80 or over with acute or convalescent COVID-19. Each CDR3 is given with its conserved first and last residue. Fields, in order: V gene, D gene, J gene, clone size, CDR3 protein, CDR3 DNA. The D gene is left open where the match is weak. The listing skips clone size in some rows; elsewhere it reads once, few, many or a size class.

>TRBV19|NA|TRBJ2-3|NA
CASRSEPTDTQYF
TGTGCCAGTCGGAGCGAACCCACAGATACGCAGTATTTT
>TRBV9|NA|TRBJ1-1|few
CASALQGNGEAFF
TGTGCCAGCGCCCTTCAGGGGAACGGTGAAGCTTTCTTT
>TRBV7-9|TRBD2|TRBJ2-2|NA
CASSLRGGRSSGELFF
TGTGCCAGCAGCCTTCGAGGCGGGAGGAGCTCCGGGGAGCTGTTTTTT
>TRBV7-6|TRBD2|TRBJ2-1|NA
CASSPWTSGANNEQFF
TGTGCCAGCAGTCCATGGACTAGCGGGGCTAACAATGAGCAGTTCTTC
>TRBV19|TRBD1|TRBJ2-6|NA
CASSHQGARPSGANVLTF
TGTGCCAGTAGTCACCAGGGGGCGCGCCCATCTGGGGCCAACGTCCTGACTTTC
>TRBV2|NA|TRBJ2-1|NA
CASSGHNNEQFF
TGTGCCAGCAGTGGGCACAACAATGAGCAGTTCTTC
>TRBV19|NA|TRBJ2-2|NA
CASSIGQGYTGELFF
TGTGCCAGTAGTATAGGTCAGGGGTATACCGGGGAGCTGTTTTTT
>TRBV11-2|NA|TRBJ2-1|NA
CASTRGGAGSYNEQFF
TGTGCCAGCACCCGAGGGGGAGCGGGGTCCTACAATGAGCAGTTCTTC
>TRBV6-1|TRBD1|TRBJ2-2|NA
CASSERGQGSTGELFF
TGTGCCAGCAGTGAACGGGGACAGGGGTCCACCGGGGAGCTGTTTTTT
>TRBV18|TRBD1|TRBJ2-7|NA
CASSPRDRPYEQYF
TGTGCCAGCTCACCACGGGACAGGCCCTACGAGCAGTACTTC
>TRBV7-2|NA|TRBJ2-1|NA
CASSLTGLGVSNEQFF
TGTGCCAGCAGCCTTACGGGACTGGGGGTTTCGAATGAGCAGTTCTTC
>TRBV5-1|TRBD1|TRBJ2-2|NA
CASRSSGTVNTGELFF
TGCGCCAGCAGGTCCTCCGGGACAGTGAACACCGGGGAGCTGTTTTTT
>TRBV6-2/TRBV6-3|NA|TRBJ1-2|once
CASSYSLGGRSGYTF
TGTGCCAGCAGTTACTCACTTGGAGGGAGAAGTGGCTACACCTTC
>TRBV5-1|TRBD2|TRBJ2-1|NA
CASSREVTSGTNEQFF
TGCGCCAGCAGCCGGGAGGTGACTAGCGGGACCAATGAGCAGTTCTTC
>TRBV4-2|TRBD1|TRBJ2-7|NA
CASSRQPGQQLYEQYF
TGTGCCAGCAGCCGACAGCCGGGACAGCAATTATACGAGCAGTACTTC